These T cell receptor beta chains were read from a single sample in a study of T cell responses to AZD1222 COVID-19 vaccine. Here immunoSEQ multiplex PCR was the method, and the copy in TCRdb shows in-frame clones only, minus some. The data show around 100,000 clones, 85% to 95% seen once. The sample was peripheral blood, taken on day 0 of AZD1222 vaccination. The source is an adult in good health. Each CDR3 is given with its conserved first and last residue. D genes are given only for firm matches. Size tells how often a clone was seen (once, few, many) or the class of an expanded clone, and some rows leave it out.

TRBJ2-1 TRBV27 once TRBD2 CASTLAFSSYNEQFF TGTGCCAGCACACTAGCGTTTTCGTCCTACAATGAGCAGTTCTTC
TRBJ2-7 TRBV28 NA NA CASSSREKQYF TGTGCCAGCAGTTCAAGGGAGAAGCAGTACTTC
TRBJ2-1 TRBV29-1 NA TRBD2 CSVLGGRGSNEQFF TGCAGCGTTCTTGGCGGGAGGGGTAGCAATGAGCAGTTCTTC
TRBJ1-5 TRBV5-8 NA NA CASSLPGVFNQPQHF TGTGCCAGCAGCTTGCCAGGGGTTTTCAATCAGCCCCAGCATTTT
TRBJ1-5 TRBV28 NA NA CASSRADQPQHF TGTGCCAGCAGTAGGGCCGATCAGCCCCAGCATTTT
TRBJ2-1 TRBV19 NA NA CASSFAGSSYNEQFF TGTGCCAGTAGTTTTGCGGGGAGCTCCTACAATGAGCAGTTCTTC
TRBJ1-5 TRBV28 NA TRBD1 CASRRDRLPSNQPQHF TGTGCCAGCAGGCGGGACAGACTCCCAAGCAATCAGCCCCAGCATTTT
TRBJ2-7 TRBV7-6 NA TRBD2 CASSLGTSGSYEQYF TGTGCCAGCAGCTTAGGGACTAGCGGGAGTTACGAGCAGTACTTC
TRBJ2-7 TRBV28 once TRBD2 CASSNGLALHYEQYF TGTGCCAGCAGCAACGGACTAGCGCTTCACTACGAGCAGTACTTC
TRBJ2-1 TRBV7-2 NA NA CASSSAPRGYNEQFF TGTGCCAGCAGCTCCGCCCCGCGGGGTTACAATGAGCAGTTCTTC
TRBJ1-2 TRBV6-5 NA TRBD1 CASSFSGQLLYGYTF TGTGCCAGCAGTTTTTCGGGACAGCTACTTTATGGCTACACCTTC
TRBJ1-2 TRBV3-1/TRBV3-2 NA TRBD1 CASSHSPGQGGPNYGYTF TGTGCCAGCAGCCACAGCCCGGGACAGGGGGGACCTAACTATGGCTACACCTTC
TRBJ2-5 TRBV18 NA NA CASSPRYQETQYF TGTGCCAGCTCACCGAGGTACCAAGAGACCCAGTACTTC
TRBJ2-7 TRBV6-5 NA TRBD2 CASRLAGGPGEQYF TGTGCCAGCAGATTAGCGGGAGGGCCGGGGGAGCAGTACTTC
TRBJ1-5 TRBV10-3 NA NA CAISESPASNQPQHF TGTGCCATCAGTGAGTCGCCAGCTAGCAATCAGCCCCAGCATTTT
TRBJ2-7 TRBV15 NA NA CATSSSLVGEQYF TGTGCCACCAGCAGTTCCTTGGTGGGGGAGCAGTACTTC
TRBJ1-5 TRBV5-1 NA TRBD1 CASSLGTGGYQPQHF TGCGCCAGCAGCTTGGGCACAGGGGGCTATCAGCCCCAGCATTTT
TRBJ2-5 TRBV15 NA NA CATSSLKMGGETQYF TGTGCCACCAGCAGCTTAAAAATGGGCGGGGAGACCCAGTACTTC
TRBJ1-1 TRBV19 NA TRBD1 CASIVPTGPASYEAFF TGTGCCAGTATTGTACCGACAGGGCCTGCAAGTTATGAAGCTTTCTTT
TRBJ2-3 TRBV5-6 NA TRBD2 CASSLLGLSGNTDTQYF TGTGCCAGCAGCTTGCTAGGGCTTAGCGGGAACACAGATACGCAGTATTTT
TRBJ1-3 TRBV28 NA NA CASSSGTRGNTIYF TGTGCCAGCAGTTCCGGGACCCGGGGAAACACCATATATTTT
TRBJ2-3 TRBV9 NA NA CASSVVDRYPTDTQYF TGTGCCAGCAGCGTAGTCGACAGATATCCCACAGATACGCAGTATTTT
TRBJ2-2 TRBV7-9 NA TRBD1 CASGFGTGRDTGELFF TGTGCCAGCGGGTTCGGGACAGGGCGCGACACCGGGGAGCTGTTTTTT
TRBJ1-1 TRBV5-1 NA NA CASSLASGHYEDTEAFF TGCGCCAGCAGCTTGGCTTCGGGACATTATGAGGACACTGAAGCTTTCTTT
TRBJ1-6 TRBV10-3 NA NA CAIGGDSYNSPLHF TGTGCCATCGGGGGGGACTCCTATAATTCACCCCTCCACTTT
TRBJ1-2 TRBV5-1 NA TRBD1 CASSAGTGGWFNGYTF TGCGCCAGCAGCGCCGGGACAGGGGGCTGGTTCAATGGCTACACCTTC
TRBJ1-3 TRBV3-1/TRBV3-2 NA TRBD1 CASRDRGTGNTIYF TGTGCCAGCAGGGACAGGGGGACTGGAAACACCATATATTTT